The present T cell receptor (beta chain) was sequenced within a study of shared clonotypes between healthy human individuals. About the research overall: The plates for each donor numbered three CD4 naive, three CD4 memory, two CD8 naive and one CD8 memory.

Sequencing was performed with immunoSEQ multiplex PCR; in TCRdb, only in-frame clones are kept and a portion is missing. The sample lists about 2.4 million clones; 80% to 95% were seen once. In germline, CDR1 is SQVTM, CDR2 ANQGSEA. The length of the CDR3 is 12 residues. V was pared by 3 bases and J by 8 bases, with 2 bases of the junction left unmatched. The chain carries TRBV29-1 and TRBJ1-4; 8 nucleotides line up with TRBD1. This clonotype was sampled from a man in his late teens or twenties in good health. Some clones in this sample may be carry-over from other donors' samples. Source material: naive CD4+ T cells from PBMCs. Subset: CD45RA+ positively selected. The CDR3 sequence: CSVETGDEKLFF. In DNA, the CDR3 is TGCAGCGTTGAGACAGGGGACGAAAAACTGTTTTTT.